This T cell receptor beta chain emerged from a study of blood T cell repertoires in COVID-19. As for the study in general: The study drew acute and convalescent COVID-19 samples from the United States, Italy and Spain. Nucleic acid was either cDNA or gDNA, and it came from T cells, B-cell-depleted T cells, or PBMCs.

In the authors' workflow: How many nucleated cells were present was estimated from reference gene primer amplification. The method was immunoSEQ multiplex PCR; TCRdb's version includes in-frame clones alone and lacks a portion of them. V and J calls and clone size come straight from that table; D and trimming were deduced from the DNA. The data show about 350,000 clones, with roughly 90% seen just once and around 3.9% held by the top ten. This CDR3 contains 15 residues. The V end lost 1 base, the J end lost 9 bases, and 16 bases lay between the germline ends. Germline values: CDR1 MDHEN, CDR2 SYDVKM. During active infection, Seattle patients enrolled and were then monitored through disease.

The sequence came from a woman aged 60-70 years with COVID-19, enrolled during active disease. The specimen sequenced was peripheral blood. V and J are TRBV28 and TRBJ1-5, with TRBD1 as a possible D gene (6 bases). The CDR3 loop is CASSLSTGWGRPQHF. CDR3 nucleotides: TGTGCCAGCAGTTTATCCACAGGGTGGGGCAGGCCCCAGCATTTT.